This T cell receptor beta chain was profiled in a study of shared clonotypes between healthy human individuals. Broader study findings: The small donor group covered limited genetic and exposure diversity.

The protocol was immunoSEQ multiplex PCR, while the TCRdb copy is restricted to in-frame clones and leaves out a portion. The table records about 2 million clones, about 95% of them present only once. This clone occurred once. No antigen is known for it. Germline loops: CDR1 SQVTM, CDR2 ANQGSEA. V was clipped by 3 bases and J by 3 bases, with 5 bases between them. CDR3 length equals 11 residues. This chain uses TRBV29-1 with TRBJ2-5, with no clear D. This TCR derives from a young man in good health. The sample was naive CD4+ T cells sorted from blood. Subset given: CD45RA+ positively selected. The CDR3 DNA sequence: TGCAGCGTTGATACGGAAGAGACCCAGTACTTC. Protein product: CSVDTEETQYF.